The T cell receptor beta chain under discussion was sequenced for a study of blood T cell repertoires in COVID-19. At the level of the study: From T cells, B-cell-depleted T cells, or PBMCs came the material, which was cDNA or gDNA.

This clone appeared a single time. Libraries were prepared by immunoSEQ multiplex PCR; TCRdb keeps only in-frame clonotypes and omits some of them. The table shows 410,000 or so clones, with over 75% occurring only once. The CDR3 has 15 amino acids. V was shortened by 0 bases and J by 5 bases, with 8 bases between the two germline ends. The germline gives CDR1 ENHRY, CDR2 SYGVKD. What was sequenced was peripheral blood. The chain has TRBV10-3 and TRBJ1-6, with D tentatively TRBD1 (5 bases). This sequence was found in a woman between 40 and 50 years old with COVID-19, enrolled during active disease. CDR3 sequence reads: CAISESGDDNSPLHF. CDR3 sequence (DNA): TGTGCCATCAGTGAGTCAGGGGATGATAATTCACCCCTCCACTTT.